This entry concerns a single TCR beta chain. Source study methods: Reference gene primers were amplified, and this amplification served to estimate nucleated cell counts. Generated by immunoSEQ multiplex PCR, the TCRdb table keeps only in-frame clones and is missing some. The V and J calls and clone size come from that table; D and trimming were worked out from the DNA. This table has fewer than 200,000 clones, around 81% appearing once. One Seattle source followed patients from active infection through their disease course. These data belong to a study of blood T cell repertoires in COVID-19. The wider study: Specimens from acute and convalescent COVID-19 originated in the United States, Italy and Spain.

This CDR3 has 15 residues. Germline V gene lookup returns CDR1 LNHDA and CDR2 SQIVND (reference sequence). V shed 7 bases, J shed 6 bases, and the junction held 12 bases outside the gene matches. This TCR was recovered from a woman of 80 years or more with COVID-19, enrolled during active disease. The chain employs TRBV19 and TRBJ1-5; 7 bases are a match to TRBD1. The sequencing input was peripheral blood. CDR3 bases: TGTGCCAGTAACCAGGGGCAGGGGGGCGGTCAGCCCCAGCATTTT. The encoded protein is CASNQGQGGGQPQHF.